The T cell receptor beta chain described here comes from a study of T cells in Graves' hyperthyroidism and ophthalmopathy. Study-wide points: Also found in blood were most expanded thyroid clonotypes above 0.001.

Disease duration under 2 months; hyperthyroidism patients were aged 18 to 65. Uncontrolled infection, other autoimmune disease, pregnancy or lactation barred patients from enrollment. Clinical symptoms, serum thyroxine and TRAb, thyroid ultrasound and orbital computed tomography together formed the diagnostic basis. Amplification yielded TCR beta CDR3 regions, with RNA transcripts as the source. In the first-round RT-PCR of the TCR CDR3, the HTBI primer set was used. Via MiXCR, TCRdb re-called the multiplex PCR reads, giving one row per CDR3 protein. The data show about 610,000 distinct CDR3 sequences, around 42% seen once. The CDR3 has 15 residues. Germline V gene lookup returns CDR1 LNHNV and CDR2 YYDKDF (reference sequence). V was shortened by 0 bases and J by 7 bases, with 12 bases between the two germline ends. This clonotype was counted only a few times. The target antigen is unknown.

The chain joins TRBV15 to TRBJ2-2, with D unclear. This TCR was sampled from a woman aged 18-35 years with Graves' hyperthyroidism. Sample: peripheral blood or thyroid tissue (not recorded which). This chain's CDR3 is CATSRDRRVGGELFF. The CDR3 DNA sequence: TGTGCCACCAGCAGAGATCGCCGGGTCGGCGGGGAGCTGTTTTTT.